This T cell receptor beta chain emerged from a study of blood T cell repertoires in COVID-19. The overall study: COVID-19 samples, acute and convalescent, were from the United States, Italy and Spain. T cells, B-cell-depleted T cells, or PBMCs provided the cDNA or gDNA that served as material.

This clone was seen just once. Libraries were prepared by immunoSEQ multiplex PCR; TCRdb keeps only in-frame clonotypes and omits some of them. The table records around 80,000 clones, 90% of them present only once. The sequencing input was peripheral blood. This TCR derives from a woman of 80 years or more with acute or convalescent COVID-19.

The CDR3 DNA reads TGTGCCAGCAGCGTAGGGAGCGGGGGGTACAATGAGCAGTTCTTC. It translates to CASSVGSGGYNEQFF. This rearrangement joins TRBV9 to TRBJ2-1; TRBD2 matches 9 bases. The CDR3 is 15 residues long. Trimming at V came to 0 bases and at J to 4 bases, leaving 2 bases not matched to a gene. CDR1 and CDR2 (germline): SGDLS, YYNGEE.